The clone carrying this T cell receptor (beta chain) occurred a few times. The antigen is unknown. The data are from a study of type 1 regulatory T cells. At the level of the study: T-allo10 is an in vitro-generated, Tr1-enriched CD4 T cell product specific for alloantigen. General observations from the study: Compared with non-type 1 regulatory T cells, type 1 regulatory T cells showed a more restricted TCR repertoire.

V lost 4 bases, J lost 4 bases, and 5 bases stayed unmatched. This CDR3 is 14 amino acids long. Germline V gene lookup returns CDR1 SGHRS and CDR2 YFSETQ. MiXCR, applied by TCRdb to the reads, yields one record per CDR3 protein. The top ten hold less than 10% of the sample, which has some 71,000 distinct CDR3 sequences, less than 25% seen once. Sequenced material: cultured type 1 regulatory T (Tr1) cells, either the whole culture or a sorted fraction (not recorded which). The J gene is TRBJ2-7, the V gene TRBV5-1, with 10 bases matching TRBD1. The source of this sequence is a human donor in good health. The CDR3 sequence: CASSRDRGIYEQYF. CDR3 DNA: TGCGCCAGCAGCCGGGACAGGGGAATTTACGAGCAGTACTTC. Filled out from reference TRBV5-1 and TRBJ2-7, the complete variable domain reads KAGVTQTPRYLIKTRGQQVTLSCSPISGHRSVSWYQQTPGQGLQFLFEYFSETQRNKGNFPGRFSGRQFSNSRSEMNVSTLELGDSALYLCASSRDRGIYEQYFGPGTRLTVT.